One sample yielded the 14 T cell receptor beta chains listed below, sequenced in a study of T cell repertoires in cytomegalovirus infection. TCRdb passed the reads through MiXCR, listing each CDR3 protein once. The sample yields about 440,000 distinct CDR3 sequences, approximately 32% seen once. Sequencing input: PBMCs. These receptors all come from a human donor in good health (CMV status not recorded). Some clones in this sample may be carry-over from other donors' samples.

Turning to this clonotype: A read error is possible here, since a much larger clone lies one base away. This likely comes from a read error, as the CDR3 has no conserved phenylalanine or tryptophan at its end. The V gene is TRBV12-3 or TRBV12-4, the J gene TRBJ2-1; 10 bases agree with TRBD1. The CDR3 contains 17 residues. J was trimmed by 3 bases and V by 4 bases; bases with no gene match: 9. The CDR3 coding sequence is TGTGCCAGCAGTTCCCCGACAGGGGGCCGAATCTACAATGAGCAGTTCTTA. This sequence encodes CASSSPTGGRIYNEQFL.

The genes are TRBV6-6 and TRBJ2-2; D remains unclear. V was clipped by 1 base and J by 1 base, with 7 bases between them. The CDR3 runs to 15 residues. Germline values: CDR1 MNHNY, CDR2 SVGAGI (reference sequence). In DNA form, the CDR3 reads TGTGCCAGCAGTTACTTTAGGGAGAACACCGGGGAGCTGTTTTTT. Its translation is CASSYFRENTGELFF.

This clonotype was detected only a few times. The chain recombines TRBV4-1 with TRBJ1-1, with TRBD1 matching 9 bases. V lost 5 bases to trimming and J lost 5 bases; unmatched junction nucleotides: 9. CDR1 is MGHRA, CDR2 YSYEKL, per germline. This CDR3 region has 15 residues. The CDR3 region is CASSTADRGLTEAFF. Here the CDR3 DNA reads TGCGCCAGCAGCACAGCCGACAGGGGGTTGACTGAAGCTTTCTTT.

This chain links TRBV19 with TRBJ1-6, with TRBD1 identical over 8 bases. Germline V gives CDR1 LNHDA, CDR2 SQIVND (reference sequence). There are 12 residues in the CDR3. J gave up 7 bases and V 9 bases, and 2 bases lay outside the gene matches. In DNA, the CDR3 is TGTGCCAGCAACAGGGGGAATTCACCCCTCCACTTT. As protein: CASNRGNSPLHF.

This clonotype was counted a few times. CDR3 loop: CASSPPGYGAEAFF. The CDR3 bases are TGTGCCAGCAGTCCGCCCGGGTACGGCGCTGAAGCTTTCTTT. The J gene is TRBJ1-1, the V gene TRBV6-1; D is unresolved. V shed 5 bases and J shed 6 bases, with 16 bases lying between them. Germline V CDR1 and CDR2: MNHNS, SASEGT. The CDR3 runs to 14 residues.

This clonotype was picked up a small number of times. The chain links TRBV19 to TRBJ2-7; tentative D call: TRBD1 (6 bases). In germline, CDR1 is LNHDA, CDR2 SQIVND (reference sequence). The CDR3 is 13 amino acids. V was clipped by 6 bases and J by 4 bases, with 13 bases between them. The CDR3 spells CASSGTLFYEQYF. The CDR3 nucleotides are TGTGCCAGTAGCGGGACACTTTTTTACGAGCAGTACTTC.

This clonotype was observed at least ten times. The rearrangement links TRBV7-2 to TRBJ1-1; no definite D call. This CDR3 has 14 amino acids. Trimming took 2 bases from V and 1 from J, leaving 8 bases between them. CDR1 SGHTA and CDR2 FQGNSA come from the germline V gene. The CDR3 sequence: CASSLPGRNTEAFF. The CDR3 nucleotides are TGTGCCAGCAGCTTACCCGGAAGGAACACTGAAGCTTTCTTT.

This clonotype was seen only a few times. The CDR3 coding sequence is TGTGCCAGCAGCTTGGACTCAAGGGTGGATGAGCAGTTCTTC. Translated, it gives CASSLDSRVDEQFF. The chain joins TRBV5-6 to TRBJ2-1; no clear D. Looked up from germline, CDR1 is SGHDT and CDR2 is YYEEEE. The CDR3 is 14 amino acids. V lost 0 bases and J 8 bases, leaving 12 bases between the germline ends.

This clonotype was seen a handful of times. The chain has TRBV5-4 and TRBJ1-1; TRBD1 might be the D (5 bases). V shed 4 bases and J shed 2 bases, with 15 bases lying between them. This CDR3 comprises 15 residues. Germline CDR1 reads SGHNT; CDR2 reads YYREEE (reference sequence). CDR3 residues: CASSPPDRLNTEAFF. DNA of the CDR3: TGTGCCAGCAGCCCCCCTGACAGACTAAACACTGAAGCTTTCTTT.

In this sample, this clonotype turned up once. The chain links TRBV24-1 to TRBJ1-5; possible D gene TRBD1, 6 bases. Trimming left V 6 bases short and J 4 bases short, with 12 bases between. Looked up from germline, CDR1 is KGHDR and CDR2 is SFDVKD. The CDR3 covers 14 residues. The chain's CDR3 is CATSHPGENQPQHF. CDR3 DNA: TGTGCCACCAGTCACCCAGGGGAGAATCAGCCCCAGCATTTT.

This sequence joins TRBV5-1 and TRBJ1-6, with 8 bases fitting TRBD1. CDR3 length: 18 residues. V shed 1 base, J shed 10 bases, and the junction held 16 bases outside the gene matches. Germline CDR1 SGHRS, CDR2 YFSETQ. The CDR3 DNA is TGCGCCAGCAGCTTGTTCCTCAACCGACAGGGGTTGATCTCACCCCTCCACTTT. Translation gives CASSLFLNRQGLISPLHF.

This clonotype showed up just once. This clone may be a read error of a much larger clone one base away. This sequence joins TRBV7-2 and TRBJ1-1; TRBD1 agrees at 8 bases. Germline loops: CDR1 SGHTA, CDR2 FQGNSA. V shed 6 bases and J 7 bases; nucleotides not matched to a gene: 10. This CDR3 contains 14 residues. As DNA, the CDR3 is TGTGCCAGCAGACAGACCAGGACAGGGCATGAAGCTTTCTTT. Amino acids: CASRQTRTGHEAFF. Using reference TRBV7-2 and TRBJ1-1 for the parts outside the CDR3, the full variable domain is GAGVSQSPSNKVTEKGKDVELRCDPISGHTALYWYRQSLGQGLEFLIYFQGNSAPDKSGLPSDRFSAERTGGSVSTLTIQRTQQEDSAVYLCASRQTRTGHEAFFGQGTRLTVV.

This clonotype was counted a few times. This sequence joins TRBV4-2 and TRBJ2-3; D is undetermined. Germline lookup yields CDR1 LGHNA and CDR2 YNFKEQ. V lost 8 bases to trimming and J lost 3 bases, with 15 bases between them. CDR3 length: 14 amino acids. The CDR3: CASRPIGVTDTQYF. Written as DNA, the CDR3 is TGTGCCAGCCGTCCGATAGGTGTGACAGATACGCAGTATTTT.

The chain couples TRBV6-2 or TRBV6-3 to TRBJ2-6; D call uncertain. The V gene lost 6 bases and the J gene lost 0 bases, with 6 bases spanning the gap. The CDR3 covers 14 residues. In germline, CDR1 is MNHEY, CDR2 SVGEGT. In DNA form, the CDR3 reads TGTGCCAGCAGCACAAACTCTGGGGCCAACGTCCTGACTTTC. Amino acids: CASSTNSGANVLTF.